This T cell receptor (beta chain) was sequenced during a study of vaccination and CD4 T cells after COVID-19 (dated by TCRdb to about 2022). Background on the whole study: Convalescent patients had a positive SARS-CoV-2 result on nasal swab PCR, and of these patients, several had mild disease and one had severe disease. In around ten COVID-19 convalescent patients and several infection-naive healthy vaccine recipients, the spike-specific CD4+ TCR repertoire before mRNA vaccination was compared with the repertoire after mRNA vaccination. In control cultures, a CEFX viral epitope pool was used as positive control, an HIV-1 Nef peptide pool was used as negative control, or no peptide was added. Post-COVID blood samples from convalescent patients were collected a median of about 100 days after diagnosis, with a range of roughly 35 to 170 days. Participants got two doses of the Pfizer-BioNTech BNT162b2 vaccine (n=8) or two doses of the Moderna mRNA-1273 vaccine (n=2). The convalescent cohort comprised six males and four females, including two Hispanic individuals, seven Caucasians, two Asians and one multiracial person. Post-vaccine blood samples were obtained a median of about 77 days after the second vaccine dose, with a range of about 14 to 250 days. Overlapping spike peptide pools from SARS-CoV-2 and from the common cold coronaviruses HCoV-NL63, HCoV-OC43 and HCoV-229E were used as culture stimuli.

The library was prepared using PCR. TCR sequencing of DNA from cultured CD4+ T cells used the Oncomine TCR Beta short-read assay at the Johns Hopkins FTIC core. Genomic DNA was extracted from the cultured CD4+ T cells with the QIAamp micro DNA kit. Oncomine TCR Beta libraries from cultured CD4+ T cells were pooled with unique dual indexes and sequenced on an Illumina iSeq 100. In the authors' own workflow: Non-productive sequences were filtered out, and CDR3s that did not start with C, did not end with F or W, or were shorter than 7 amino acids were discarded. The MANAFEST web application identified antigen-specific clonotypes by comparing peptide-stimulated wells against reference wells and other culture wells. For a clone to be called positive, the clone needed an FDR below 0.05, an odds ratio above 5, and a productive frequency above 0.1% in at least two of three replicate wells. Cross-reactive clonotypes were defined as significantly expanded in both SARS-CoV-2 spike wells and at least one common cold coronavirus spike condition. Using R version 3.6.1, CDR3 homology was evaluated through Levenshtein distances (stringdist) along with unrooted phylogenetic trees (ape). The public sequencing data were trimmed at Q25 with fastp and processed into clonotypes with MiXCR by TCRdb, which kept only in-frame beta chains. A single entry per CDR3 protein holds the most common genes and DNA from its merged rows. It is TCRdb's table, rather than the study itself, that gives the V and J calls and clone size. For this sample the table gives about 14,000 distinct CDR3 sequences, of which roughly 61% were detected only once. Jointly, the top ten make up 15% to 20% of the sample.

Sample treatment or condition, as interpreted from the label and publication: approximately nine-day PBMC culture with coronavirus spike peptide pools or control peptides (ViraFEST assay). The ViraFEST assay was used in the study, in which antigen-specific T cells were expanded with peptide pools and expanded clonotypes were subsequently identified by TCR sequencing. The convalescent patients' positive SARS-CoV-2 PCR tests were from March to December 2020, which was before the Alpha, Beta and Delta variants emerged in the United States. PBMCs were cultured at around 2 million per well in IMDM supplemented with 5% human AB serum and 8.5 to 10 IU/ml IL-2, with approximately 10 ug/ml peptide pools added. On days 3 and 7, half of the culture medium was replaced with fresh IL-2-containing medium. Once the cells had been in culture for roughly 11 days, the EasySep CD4+ T cell isolation kit was used to isolate CD4+ T cells by negative selection. PBMCs were separated from whole blood using Ficoll-Paque Plus gradient centrifugation and then either used fresh or cryopreserved at -140C. In general, triplicate wells were set up for every culture condition.

The study at large found these results: Relatively few convalescent patients were included in the study, and early timepoints after natural infection were not analyzed. Among convalescent patients, a median roughly 84% of the SARS-CoV-2-reactive clones seen after vaccination appeared only after vaccination, which suggests priming specific to the vaccine. The median count of SARS-CoV-2-reactive clonotypes went up from 20 to 25 after infection to a few dozen after vaccination, although the change was not significant. Of the vaccine-specific clones found in convalescent patients, nearly all (304 of 307) were mono-reactive for SARS-CoV-2 spike instead of being cross-reactive with common cold coronaviruses.

In its sample, this clonotype was seen once. The specificity of this receptor is unknown. No base-level quality is on record; no much larger clone is a single base apart. Support from one read is weak. Including cysteine and phenylalanine, the CDR3 has 15 amino acids. Left in the record is the CDR3 DNA by itself, 45 bases read in frame from the first base. Cut back by 6 bases and 6 bases, the V and J ends lie 15 bases apart. CDR1 SGHAT and CDR2 FQNNGV are derived from the germline V gene. Rearrangement joined TRBV11-2 to TRBJ1-6; TRBD1 is a possible D gene, resting on 6 matching bases. The sequence derives from a human donor who had recovered from COVID-19. Sequenced sample: CD4+ T cells from blood, cultured in vitro. The DNA sequence is as follows: TGTGCCAGCAGGCCACTACAGGGAAGTAATTCACCCCTCCACTTT. Translated, it reads CASRPLQGSNSPLHF.